Detailed here is one T cell receptor beta chain. The sample originates from a study of blood T cell repertoires in COVID-19. Study overall: The samples span acute and convalescent COVID-19 from the United States, Italy and Spain. The cDNA or gDNA used as material had been derived from T cells, B-cell-depleted T cells, or PBMCs.

Per the original data handling: Amplifying reference gene primers gave estimates of nucleated cell counts. TCRdb's table, derived via immunoSEQ multiplex PCR, lists solely in-frame clones and lacks some. Clone size and V and J calls were adopted from that table, with D and trimming inferred from the DNA. The sample lists 95,000 to 150,000 clones; roughly 85% were seen once. The CDR3 runs 14 residues. CDR1 and CDR2 (germline): LNHDA, SQIVND (reference sequence). V was clipped by 8 bases and J by 0 bases, with 13 bases between them. The rearrangement joins TRBV19 to TRBJ1-2, with D possibly matching TRBD1 (6 bases). This sequence was found in a middle-aged man with acute or convalescent COVID-19. Sequenced sample: peripheral blood. The CDR3 sequence: CASHGQPPNYGYTF. CDR3 DNA: TGTGCCAGTCATGGACAGCCACCTAACTATGGCTACACCTTC.